The next 31 T cell receptor beta chains were all read from a single sample in a study of CD8+ T cells in alopecia areata. Extracted from the samples, RNA was reverse transcribed into cDNA to serve as the sequencing template. This table comes from immunoSEQ multiplex PCR, and its TCRdb copy is limited to in-frame clones, with some not included. The table records 200,000 or so clones, 58% of them present only once. The treatment: oral pan-JAK inhibitor, 5-10 mg twice daily. This specimen was CD4+ T cells sorted from blood, taken at week 24, from a patient treated with tofacitinib. These receptors all come from a human donor with alopecia areata.

V gene TRBV29-1 combines with J gene TRBJ1-1, with D uncertain. CDR1 SQVTM and CDR2 ANQGSEA come from the germline V gene. With 8 bases removed from V and 4 bases from J, the gap between germline ends came to 14 bases. This CDR3 is built from 12 residues. The CDR3 nucleotides read TGCAGCACCGGGGTCCCGGGCACTGAAGCTTTCTTT. It translates to CSTGVPGTEAFF.

The rearrangement uses TRBV7-9 and TRBJ2-3; D is unclear. The V end was cut by 1 base, the J end by 9 bases, with 11 bases between. Germline V gene lookup returns CDR1 SEHNR and CDR2 FQNEAQ (reference sequence). The CDR3 runs to 13 residues. The CDR3 spells CASSLGSRVTQYF. CDR3 coding DNA: TGTGCCAGCAGCTTAGGGTCCCGCGTCACGCAGTATTTT.

The V gene is TRBV7-6, the J gene TRBJ2-5, with 11 bases aligning to TRBD2. Germline V gives CDR1 SGHVS, CDR2 FNYEAQ. V gave up 5 bases and J gave up 1 base; unmatched junction bases: 6. CDR3 size: 16 residues. The CDR3 spells CASSLTSGTGQETQYF. For the CDR3, the DNA is TGTGCCAGCAGCCTGACTAGCGGGACTGGCCAAGAGACCCAGTACTTC. Using reference TRBV7-6 and TRBJ2-5 for the parts outside the CDR3, the full variable domain is GAGVSQSPRYKVTKRGQDVALRCDPISGHVSLYWYRQALGQGPEFLTYFNYEAQQDKSGLPNDRFSAERPEGSISTLTIQRTEQRDSAMYRCASSLTSGTGQETQYFGPGTRLLVL.

The J gene is TRBJ1-1, the V gene TRBV9; D uncertain. Per germline, CDR1 SGDLS and CDR2 YYNGEE. V lost 0 bases, J lost 2 bases, and 8 bases lay in between. The CDR3 consists of 14 residues. CDR3 sequence (DNA): TGTGCCAGCAGCGTAGAGCCCGGAAACACTGAAGCTTTCTTT. Protein: CASSVEPGNTEAFF.

This clone has just a few counts. The chain employs TRBV4-1 and TRBJ1-2; D remains unclear. Germline CDR1 is MGHRA and CDR2 is YSYEKL. The CDR3 length is 15 residues. V was cut by 0 bases and J by 1 base, with 9 bases left in between. CDR3 in DNA: TGCGCCAGCAGCCAAGAGGTGGAGATTAACTATGGCTACACCTTC. Its protein product is CASSQEVEINYGYTF.

The rearrangement uses TRBV7-2 and TRBJ1-5; tentative D call: TRBD1 (6 bases). Germline CDR1 and CDR2: SGHTA and FQGNSA. Trimming left V 5 bases short and J 1 base short, with 12 bases between. This CDR3 region has 15 residues. The CDR3, as DNA: TGTGCCAGCAGCACGCGAGGGGGGAGCAATCAGCCCCAGCATTTT. Its protein product is CASSTRGGSNQPQHF.

The CDR3 sequence: CASDRGANTGELFF. The CDR3 nucleotides read TGTGCCAGCGACAGGGGGGCGAACACCGGGGAGCTGTTTTTT. The rearrangement uses TRBV2 and TRBJ2-2, with 9 bases identical to TRBD1. Germline values: CDR1 SNHLY, CDR2 FYNNEI. Losses at the gene ends were 8 bases for V and 0 bases for J; bases not matched to a gene: 1. The CDR3 has 14 residues.

The genes are TRBV7-8 and TRBJ1-5; D unclear. Germline V lookup: CDR1 SGHVS, CDR2 FQNEAQ. This CDR3 has 19 residues. Between the trimmed V and J ends, which lost 5 bases and 1 base, there was a span of 24 bases. The CDR3 DNA reads as TGTGCCAGCAGCCCCCGAGGTGGCACGGTCAAGCAGAGCAATCAGCCCCAGCATTTT. It is translated as CASSPRGGTVKQSNQPQHF.

This clone was seen only a few times. The rearrangement joins TRBV29-1 to TRBJ2-1, with D possibly being TRBD2 (7 bases). Germline lookup yields CDR1 SQVTM and CDR2 ANQGSEA. This CDR3 has 11 residues. The CDR3 sequence: CIGGGGNEQFF. The CDR3 coding sequence is TGCATAGGAGGGGGGGGAAATGAGCAGTTCTTC.

The gene calls are TRBV5-1 and TRBJ1-6; 8 bases line up with TRBD1. V shed 2 bases and J 8 bases; nucleotides not matched to a gene: 9. The CDR3 spans 16 residues. Germline lookup yields CDR1 SGHRS and CDR2 YFSETQ. The CDR3 protein is CASSFGSGTGDSPLHF. DNA for the CDR3: TGCGCCAGCAGCTTTGGCTCCGGGACAGGTGATTCACCCCTCCACTTT. The full variable domain, completed using reference TRBV5-1 and TRBJ1-6, is KAGVTQTPRYLIKTRGQQVTLSCSPISGHRSVSWYQQTPGQGLQFLFEYFSETQRNKGNFPGRFSGRQFSNSRSEMNVSTLELGDSALYLCASSFGSGTGDSPLHFGNGTRLTVT.

V is TRBV11-3 and J is TRBJ2-1, with 11 nucleotides matching TRBD2. The CDR3 has 15 amino acids. Germline CDR1 and CDR2: SGHNT and YENEEA. V trimming: 5 bases; J trimming: 5 bases; junction bases outside the gene matches: 5. The CDR3 here is CASSPKTSGNNEQFF. The DNA of the CDR3 is TGTGCCAGCAGCCCAAAGACTAGCGGGAACAATGAGCAGTTCTTC.

This clone showed up just a few times. The genes are TRBV28 and TRBJ2-1; TRBD1 matches at 7 bases. The CDR3 sequence is 11 residues long. Germline V gives CDR1 MDHEN, CDR2 SYDVKM. The J segment lost 10 bases and the V segment lost 5 bases, leaving 2 bases of the junction unmatched. The CDR3 bases are TGTGCCAGCAGTCCGGGACAGGAGCAGTTCTTC. It is translated as CASSPGQEQFF.

This chain links TRBV2 with TRBJ2-7; the match to TRBD2 covers 11 bases. This CDR3 has 14 amino acids. With V trimmed by 7 bases and J by 5 bases, 7 bases remained unmatched. Per the germline V gene, CDR1 is SNHLY and CDR2 is FYNNEI. This CDR3 is CASTTLAGDHEQYF. The CDR3 bases are TGTGCCAGCACGACACTAGCGGGAGACCACGAGCAGTACTTC.

V is TRBV5-6 and J is TRBJ2-7; TRBD1 matches 7 bases. The CDR3 spans 14 residues. Per germline, CDR1 SGHDT and CDR2 YYEEEE. J was trimmed by 5 bases and V by 4 bases; bases with no gene match: 9. For the CDR3, the DNA is TGTGCCAGCAGCCAAGCACACAGGGGCCACGAGCAGTACTTC. Its translation is CASSQAHRGHEQYF.

This clone is a singleton in its sample. This chain connects TRBV19 to TRBJ2-1; 10 bases are a match to TRBD2. The V gene's germline CDR1 is LNHDA and CDR2 SQIVND (reference sequence). The CDR3 length is 15 residues. J lost 4 bases, V lost 7 bases, and 7 bases had no gene match. The CDR3 here is CASTPSGRAYNEQFF. The CDR3 nucleotides read TGTGCCAGTACCCCGAGCGGGAGGGCATACAATGAGCAGTTCTTC.

CDR3 nucleotide sequence: TGTGCCAGCAGTAACGACAGGGCCACTGAAGCTTTCTTT. It encodes CASSNDRATEAFF. V gene TRBV27 combines with J gene TRBJ1-1, with 7 bases fitting TRBD1. The V gene end was trimmed by 5 bases and the J gene end by 4 bases; junction bases not matched to a gene: 4. Germline CDR1 MNHEY, CDR2 SMNVEV (reference sequence). CDR3 length: 13 residues.

The gene calls are TRBV5-4 and TRBJ2-1; D might be TRBD2 (5 bases). The CDR3 is made up of 13 amino acids. The ends were cut back, 2 bases at V and 10 bases at J, with 13 bases in the middle. The germline V gene has CDR1 SGHNT and CDR2 YYREEE (reference sequence). CDR3 nucleotide sequence: TGTGCCAGCAGCTTACCCAGCGGCAACGAGCAGTTCTTC. Its translation is CASSLPSGNEQFF.

The V and J genes are TRBV5-4 and TRBJ1-2, with D perhaps TRBD1 (6 bases). This CDR3 has 12 residues. CDR1 SGHNT and CDR2 YYREEE come from the germline V gene (reference sequence). V dropped 0 bases and J dropped 14 bases, with 14 bases sitting between them. CDR3 in DNA: TGTGCCAGCAGCTTGGATACAGGGTCATCTACCTTC. It yields the protein CASSLDTGSSTF.

In its sample, this clone was seen once. The gene calls are TRBV27 and TRBJ2-1, with 9 bases matching TRBD1. Unmatched junction bases numbered 5, after V lost 6 bases and J lost 8 bases. Germline-derived CDR1 and CDR2 are MNHEY and SMNVEV (reference sequence). CDR3 length: 13 amino acids. Here the CDR3 reads CASRRTGDDEQFF. As DNA, the CDR3 is TGTGCCAGCAGAAGGACAGGGGACGATGAGCAGTTCTTC.

There are a few counts of this clone. V is TRBV4-3 and J is TRBJ2-5; 11 bases agree with TRBD2. V lost 2 bases, J lost 2 bases, and 10 bases stayed unmatched. The CDR3 covers 18 residues. CDR1 is LGHNA and CDR2 is YSLEER in the germline V gene. CDR3: CASSQSYPGLAVQETQYF. The DNA of the CDR3 is TGCGCCAGCAGCCAATCCTACCCGGGACTAGCGGTTCAAGAGACCCAGTACTTC.

This chain connects TRBV23-1 to TRBJ1-2; D remains ambiguous. TRBV23-1 is assigned to the ORF class and has an uncertain function. The CDR3 consists of 12 residues. V dropped 9 bases and J dropped 0 bases, with 8 bases sitting between them. The CDR3 reads CARDPTNYGYTF. Written as DNA, the CDR3 is TGCGCCAGGGACCCGACTAACTATGGCTACACCTTC.

The CDR3 DNA sequence: TGTGCCATCAGGGCGGAAGGCGAGCAGTACTTC. This encodes CAIRAEGEQYF. The J gene is TRBJ2-7, the V gene TRBV10-3; D remains unclear. The germline CDR1 and CDR2 sequences are ENHRY and SYGVKD. The CDR3 covers 11 residues. V lost 6 bases and J lost 6, with 9 bases in between.

The V and J genes are TRBV29-1 and TRBJ1-6; D may be TRBD1 (6 bases). V was cut by 4 bases and J by 8 bases, with 15 bases left in between. Germline CDR1 is SQVTM and CDR2 is ANQGSEA. The CDR3 is 14 residues long. The CDR3 loop reads CSVGGVGGDSPLHF. The CDR3 DNA reads as TGCAGCGTTGGAGGGGTAGGGGGGGATTCACCCCTCCACTTT.

V is TRBV29-1 and J is TRBJ2-3, with 9 positions matching TRBD2. The junction had 4 bases not matched to a gene; V was cut back by 0 bases and J by 3 bases. This CDR3 region has 15 residues. Germline V gene data show CDR1 as SQVTM and CDR2 as ANQGSEA. CDR3 nucleotide sequence: TGCAGCGTTGAAGATTTCGCGGGAGGGACAGATACGCAGTATTTT. Protein product: CSVEDFAGGTDTQYF.

Only a few counts were recorded for this clone. The chain combines TRBV29-1 with TRBJ1-2, with a tentative D call TRBD1 (5 bases). Germline values: CDR1 SQVTM, CDR2 ANQGSEA. Trimming pared 4 bases from V and 1 base from J, leaving 10 bases between. There are 13 residues in the CDR3. The chain's CDR3 is CSVGGQGNYGYTF. CDR3 coding DNA: TGCAGCGTTGGTGGTCAGGGTAACTATGGCTACACCTTC.

This clone was seen more than once but under ten times. Other DNA sequences in this sample translate to the same CDR3. The chain links TRBV29-1 to TRBJ1-1; no clear D. Trimming took off 7 bases at V and 2 bases at J, with 5 bases between the two ends. The germline CDR1 and CDR2 sequences are SQVTM and ANQGSEA. The length of the CDR3 is 10 residues. The CDR3 loop reads CSALNTEAFF. The DNA of the CDR3 is TGCAGCGCCCTTAACACTGAAGCTTTCTTT.

In the case of this clone: Given the absence of the conserved phenylalanine or tryptophan at the CDR3 end, a read error is likely. The limits of the CDR3 on the DNA are not certain, so only TCRdb's listed CDR3 is given. The V and J genes are TRBV29-1 and TRBJ1-1; TRBD1 is taken as the D call from the table, unchecked against the DNA. The CDR3 length is 12 residues, termini included. Germline V gene data show CDR1 as SQVTM and CDR2 as ANQGSEA. The CDR3 reads CSVETVTGASAY.

This sequence joins TRBV5-1 and TRBJ1-1; D is possibly TRBD1 (5 bases). V lost 6 bases and J lost 1, with 16 bases in between. The CDR3 has 15 amino acids. CDR1 is SGHRS, CDR2 YFSETQ, per germline. The CDR3 DNA follows: TGCGCCAGCACCCCGGGTGGGGGATCGAACACTGAAGCTTTCTTT. This gives the protein CASTPGGGSNTEAFF.

This chain links TRBV28 with TRBJ2-1; TRBD2 matches at 10 bases. The germline V gene has CDR1 MDHEN and CDR2 SYDVKM. V shed 6 bases, J shed 2 bases, and the junction held 7 bases outside the gene matches. This CDR3 region has 16 residues. CDR3 region: CASRPILAGTYNEQFF. The CDR3 DNA follows: TGTGCCAGCAGGCCGATACTAGCGGGAACCTACAATGAGCAGTTCTTC.

The rearrangement links TRBV28 to TRBJ2-3; D not resolved. The germline CDR1 and CDR2 sequences are MDHEN and SYDVKM. There are 13 residues in the CDR3. V lost 7 bases, J lost 1 base, and 9 bases lay in between. The CDR3 DNA reads TGTGCCAGCATGCGATCGGGCACAGATACGCAGTATTTT. Translated, it gives CASMRSGTDTQYF.

The CDR3 region is CSVAWGGAQPQHF. CDR3 sequence (DNA): TGCAGCGTTGCGTGGGGGGGAGCTCAGCCCCAGCATTTT. This sequence joins TRBV29-1 and TRBJ1-5; maybe TRBD1 (5 bases). With 4 bases removed from V and 6 bases from J, the gap between germline ends came to 13 bases. Germline V gene data show CDR1 as SQVTM and CDR2 as ANQGSEA. This CDR3 comprises 13 residues.